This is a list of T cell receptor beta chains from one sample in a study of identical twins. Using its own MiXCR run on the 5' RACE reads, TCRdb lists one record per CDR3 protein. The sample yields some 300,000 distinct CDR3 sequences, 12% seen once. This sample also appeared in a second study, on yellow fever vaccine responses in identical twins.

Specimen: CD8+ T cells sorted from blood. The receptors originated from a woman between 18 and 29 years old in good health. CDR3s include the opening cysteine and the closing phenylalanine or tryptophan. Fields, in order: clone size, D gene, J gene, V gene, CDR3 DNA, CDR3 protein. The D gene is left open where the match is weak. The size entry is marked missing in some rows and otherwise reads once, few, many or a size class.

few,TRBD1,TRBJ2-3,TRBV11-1,TGTGCCAGCAGCTCCACGGACAGGAGGCTCCCAAACGACACAGATACGCAGTATTTT,CASSSTDRRLPNDTDTQYF
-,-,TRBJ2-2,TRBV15,TGTGCCACCAGCAGCCGAACACCCGGGGAGCTGTTTTTT,CATSSRTPGELFF
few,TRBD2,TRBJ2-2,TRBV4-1,TGCGCCAGCAGCTGGAAACTAGCGGGGGCCACCGGGGAGCTGTTTTTT,CASSWKLAGATGELFF
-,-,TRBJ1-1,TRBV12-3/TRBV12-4,TGTGCCACCGTCCTGTGGGGAATCAACACTGAAGCTTTCTTT,CATVLWGINTEAFF
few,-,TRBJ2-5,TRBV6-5,TGTGCCAGCAGTTCCCCCGACAGACAAGAGACCCAGTACTTC,CASSSPDRQETQYF
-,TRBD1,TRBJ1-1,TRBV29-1,TGCAGCGCCCCCGGGACAGCGACGAACACTGAAGCTTTCTTT,CSAPGTATNTEAFF
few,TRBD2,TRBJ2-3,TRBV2,TGTGCCAGCAGTGTATCTCTTCAGCGGGGGTGGACAGATACGCAGTATTTT,CASSVSLQRGWTDTQYF
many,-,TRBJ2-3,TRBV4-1,TGCGCCAGCAGCGTGGGAGTCGCAGATACGCAGTATTTT,CASSVGVADTQYF
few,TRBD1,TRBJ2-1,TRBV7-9,TGTGCCAGCAGCTTAGCGCTGGGACAGGGCTACAATGAGCAGTTCTTC,CASSLALGQGYNEQFF
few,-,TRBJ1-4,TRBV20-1,TGCAGTGCTAGAGGGACGGAACTTAATGAAAAACTGTTTTTT,CSARGTELNEKLFF
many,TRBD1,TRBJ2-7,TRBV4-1,TGCGCCAGCAGCCTCGCTTCGGACAGGGCTACCTACGAGCAGTACTTC,CASSLASDRATYEQYF
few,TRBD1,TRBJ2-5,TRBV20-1,TGCAGTGCTGGCACAGGGGGGTCAAAGACCCAGTACTTC,CSAGTGGSKTQYF
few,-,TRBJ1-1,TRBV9,TGTGCCAGCAGCGTAGCTCCCGCTTTCTTT,CASSVAPAFF
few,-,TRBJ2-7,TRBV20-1,TGCAGTGCTAGGTCCAGCAGCTCCTACGAGCAGTACTTC,CSARSSSSYEQYF
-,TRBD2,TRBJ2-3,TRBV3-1,TGTGCCAGCAGCCAAGGGTCCGGGGGGGCTCGGGATACGCAGTATTTT,CASSQGSGGARDTQYF
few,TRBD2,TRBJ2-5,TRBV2,TGTGCCAGCAGTGGGATAGCGGGAGGGCCTGAGACCCAGTACTTC,CASSGIAGGPETQYF
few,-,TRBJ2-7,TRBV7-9,TGTGCCAGCAGCTCCGCCACGGATATCTCCTACGAGCAGTACTTC,CASSSATDISYEQYF
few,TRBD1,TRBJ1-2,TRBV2,TGTGCCAGCCACGGGACAGATCTCTATGGCTACACCTTC,CASHGTDLYGYTF
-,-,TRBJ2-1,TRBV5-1,TGCGCCAGCAGCGAGGATCCCTCATACGAATGGGAGCAGTTCTTC,CASSEDPSYEWEQFF
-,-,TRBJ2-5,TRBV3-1,TGTGCCAGCAGCCAGGGACACACCTCCGACGAGACCCAGTACTTC,CASSQGHTSDETQYF
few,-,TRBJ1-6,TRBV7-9,TGTGCCAGCAGCTTATCCAAGAGTTTTAATTTACCCCTCCACTTT,CASSLSKSFNLPLHF
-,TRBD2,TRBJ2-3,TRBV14,TGTGTCAGCAGCCAAGGCGTAGCGGGAGTAAATACGCAGTATTTT,CVSSQGVAGVNTQYF
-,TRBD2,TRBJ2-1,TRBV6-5,TGTGCCAGCAGTTACCCTCGCAGGGTGGAGGAGCGGGGCTACAATGAGCAGTTCTTC,CASSYPRRVEERGYNEQFF
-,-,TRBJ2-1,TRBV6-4,TGTGCCAGCAGTGTCGGGGAGAATGAGCAGTTCTTC,CASSVGENEQFF
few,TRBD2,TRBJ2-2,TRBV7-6,TGTGCCAGCAGCGAGATAGCGGGAGCGGGCACCGGGGAGCTGTTTTTT,CASSEIAGAGTGELFF
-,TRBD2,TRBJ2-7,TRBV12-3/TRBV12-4,TGTGCCAGCAGTTTTGGACTAGTCCGCTACGAGCAGTACTTC,CASSFGLVRYEQYF
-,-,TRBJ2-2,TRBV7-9,TGTGCCAGCAGCTTAGCGCTGGGAATCGGGGAGCTGTTTTTT,CASSLALGIGELFF
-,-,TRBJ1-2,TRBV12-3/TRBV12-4,TGTGCCAGCAGTTTTGGTTGGTTGTATGGCTACACCTTC,CASSFGWLYGYTF
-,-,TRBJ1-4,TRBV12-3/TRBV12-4,TGTGCCAGCGGCGACATGGAACAAGGTGAAAAACTGTTTTTT,CASGDMEQGEKLFF
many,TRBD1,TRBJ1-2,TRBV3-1,TGTGCCAGCAGCCACAGATACTCGGGACAGGCCCCGGGCTATGGCTACACCTTC,CASSHRYSGQAPGYGYTF
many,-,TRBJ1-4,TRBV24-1,TGTGCCACCAGCCCGAGGTCAGAAGGAGCAACTAATGAAAAACTGTTTTTT,CATSPRSEGATNEKLFF
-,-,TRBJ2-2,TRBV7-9,TGTGCCAGCAGCTTTACGGAGCCGGGGACCGGGGAGCTGTTTTTT,CASSFTEPGTGELFF
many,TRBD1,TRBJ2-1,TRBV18,TGTGCCAGCTCACCATTAATAACAGGGGGTTCCTACAATGAGCAGTTCTTC,CASSPLITGGSYNEQFF
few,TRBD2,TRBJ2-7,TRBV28,TGTGCCAGCAGTAGGGGGACTAGCGTGTACGAGCAGTACTTC,CASSRGTSVYEQYF
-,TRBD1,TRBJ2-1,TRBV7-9,TGTGCCAGCAGCTTGGGACAGGGGGGCAATGAGCAGTTCTTC,CASSLGQGGNEQFF
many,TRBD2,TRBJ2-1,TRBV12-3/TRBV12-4,TGTGCCAGCAGGTATCTAGCGGGGACATACAATGAGCAGTTCTTC,CASRYLAGTYNEQFF
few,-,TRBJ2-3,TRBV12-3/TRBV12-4,TGTGCCAGCAGTCGGGACTCGGCGGTGGATACGCAGTATTTT,CASSRDSAVDTQYF
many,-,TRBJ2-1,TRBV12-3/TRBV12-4,TGTGCCAGCACCCTGACATCCTCCTACAATGAGCAGTTCTTC,CASTLTSSYNEQFF
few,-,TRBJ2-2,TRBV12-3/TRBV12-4,TGTGCCAGCAGTTTTATTAGGGCTTTCAACACCGGGGAGCTGTTTTTT,CASSFIRAFNTGELFF
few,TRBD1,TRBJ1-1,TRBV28,TGTGCCAGCAGTTTCTGGGACAGGAAAGCTTTCTTT,CASSFWDRKAFF
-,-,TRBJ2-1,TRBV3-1,TGTGCCAGCAGCCAGGAACCTTCCCCCCGCAATGGGGATGAGCAGTTCTTC,CASSQEPSPRNGDEQFF
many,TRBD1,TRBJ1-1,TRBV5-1,TGCGCCAGCAGCGCGGGGACAGGAGGAACGAGAAACACTGAAGCTTTCTTT,CASSAGTGGTRNTEAFF
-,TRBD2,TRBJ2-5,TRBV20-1,TGCTGTGCTAGAGGGCCGCTCGAGCGGGGGACGATCCAAGAGACCCAGTACTTC,CCARGPLERGTIQETQYF